This TCR beta chain was observed in a study of siplizumab effects on memory and regulatory T cells. Study-wide findings and caveats: Naive T cells seemed more diverse than memory cells and seemed major alloresponse contributors.

From germline, CDR1 is PRHDT and CDR2 FYEKMQ (reference sequence). Trimming took 4 bases from V and 4 from J, leaving 16 bases between them. The CDR3 spans 15 residues. Produced via immunoSEQ multiplex PCR; TCRdb's table is partial and in-frame only. The sample records approximately 100,000 clones, about 90% being singletons. For this clone: Its antigen is not identified.

The TCR originated in a human donor in good health. Sequencing was done on a sample of Tregs sorted from blood. The chain recombines TRBV13 with TRBJ1-1, with D tentatively TRBD1 (5 bases). The CDR3 spells CASSSAGLRGTEAFF. The DNA of the CDR3 is TGTGCCAGCAGCTCGGCAGGGCTCCGAGGCACTGAAGCTTTCTTT. Supplemented by reference TRBV13 and TRBJ1-1, the full variable domain reads AAGVIQSPRHLIKEKRETATLKCYPIPRHDTVYWYQQGPGQDPQFLISFYEKMQSDKGSIPDRFSAQQFSDYHSELNMSSLELGDSALYFCASSSAGLRGTEAFFGQGTRLTVV.